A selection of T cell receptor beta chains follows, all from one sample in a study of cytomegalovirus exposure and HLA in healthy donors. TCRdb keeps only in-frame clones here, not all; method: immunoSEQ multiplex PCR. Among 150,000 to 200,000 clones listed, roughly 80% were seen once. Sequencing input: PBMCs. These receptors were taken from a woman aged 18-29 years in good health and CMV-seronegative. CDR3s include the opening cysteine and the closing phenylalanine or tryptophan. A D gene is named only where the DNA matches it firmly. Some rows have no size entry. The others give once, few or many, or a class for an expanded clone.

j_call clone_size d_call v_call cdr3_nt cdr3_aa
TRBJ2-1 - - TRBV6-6 TGTGCCAGCAGCGCGACGGGCTCCTACAATGAGCAGTTCTTC CASSATGSYNEQFF
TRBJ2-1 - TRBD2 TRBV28 TGTGCCAGCAGTTTGGGCGGGAGGTCGGTCTTC CASSLGGRSVF
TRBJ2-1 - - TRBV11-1 TGTGCCAGCAGCTGGGGGCGGGAGCCAGAATTAGAGCAGTTCTTC CASSWGREPELEQFF
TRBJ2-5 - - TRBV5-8 TGTGCCAGCAGCTTGTTTGTTAGCGGAGGGGATTATCGAGAGACCCAGTACTTC CASSLFVSGGDYRETQYF
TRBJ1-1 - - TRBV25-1 TGTGCCAGCAGTGGGCCCTTACAGAACACTGAAGCTTTCTTT CASSGPLQNTEAFF
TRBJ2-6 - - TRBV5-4 TGTGCCAGCAGCCGACAGAACTCTGGGGCCAACGTCCTGACTTTC CASSRQNSGANVLTF
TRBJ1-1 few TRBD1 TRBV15 TGTGCCACCAGCATCGGGACAGATAACACTGAAGCTTTCTTT CATSIGTDNTEAFF
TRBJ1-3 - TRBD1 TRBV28 TGTGCCACTTGGGCAGGGGGCCCGGGCCCTGGAAACACCATATATTTT CATWAGGPGPGNTIYF
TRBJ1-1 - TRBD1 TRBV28 TGTGCCAGCAGGAGAGACAGGGAAGTGACTGAAGCTTTCTTT CASRRDREVTEAFF
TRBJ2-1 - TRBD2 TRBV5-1 TGCGCCAGCACCCCTGGGAGCGGGGGTTACAATGAGCAGTTCTTC CASTPGSGGYNEQFF
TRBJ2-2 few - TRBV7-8 TGTGCCAGCAGCTTAGGGAGGACCGGGGAGCTGTTTTTT CASSLGRTGELFF
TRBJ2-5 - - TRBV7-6 TGTGCCAGCAGCAATTACCGGGAGACCCAGTACTTC CASSNYRETQYF
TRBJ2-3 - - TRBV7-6 TGTGCCAGCAGCTTAGGGACTGCCACAGATACGCAGTATTTT CASSLGTATDTQYF
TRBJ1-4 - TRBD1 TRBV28 TGTGCCAGCAGTTTACCCCGACAGGGGGCAGGGAGTGAAAAACTGTTTTTT CASSLPRQGAGSEKLFF
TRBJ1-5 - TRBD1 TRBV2 TGTGCCAGCAGGGGGGGACAGTCGGAAAATCAGCCCCAGCATTTT CASRGGQSENQPQHF
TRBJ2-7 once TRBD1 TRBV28 TGTGCCAGCAGGTCCCTTGGGGACAGGGTACTCTTC CASRSLGDRVLF
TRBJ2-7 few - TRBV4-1 TGCGCCAGCAGCCAAGACCTCGGCTACGAGCAGTACTTC CASSQDLGYEQYF
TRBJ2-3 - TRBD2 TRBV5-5 TGTGCCAGCAGCTTGGGGACTAGGGGCCCAAGAGAAAGCACAGATACGCAGTATTTT CASSLGTRGPRESTDTQYF
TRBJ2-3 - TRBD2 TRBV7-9 TGTGCCAGCAGCTTAGGCCCCCTAGCGGGGGACACAGATACGCAGTATTTT CASSLGPLAGDTDTQYF
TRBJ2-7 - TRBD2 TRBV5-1 TGCGCCAGCAGCGGGACTAGTCTGGGAAGCGAGCAGTACTTC CASSGTSLGSEQYF
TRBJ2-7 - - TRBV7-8 TGTGCCAGCAGCTTAGAGGGGAACTACGAGCAGTACTTC CASSLEGNYEQYF
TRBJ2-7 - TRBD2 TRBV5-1 TGCGCCAGCAGCTACGGGACTAGCGGGAGCTACGAGCAGTACTTC CASSYGTSGSYEQYF
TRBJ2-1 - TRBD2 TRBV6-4 TGTGCCAGCAGCCGCCTTAGCGGGGATAGTAGCGATGAGCAGTTCTTC CASSRLSGDSSDEQFF
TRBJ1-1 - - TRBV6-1 TGTGCCAGCAGTGAATCGGGGGGGTTGAACACTGAAGCTTTCTTT CASSESGGLNTEAFF
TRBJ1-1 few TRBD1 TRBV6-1 TGTGCCAGCAGTAAACAGGGGACTGAAGCTTTCTTT CASSKQGTEAFF
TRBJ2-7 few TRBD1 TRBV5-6 TGTGCCAGCAGCCAGGGACAGCGAATTCTACCGAGCTCCTACGAGCAGTACTTC CASSQGQRILPSSYEQYF
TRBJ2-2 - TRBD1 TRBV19 TGTGCCAGTAGTCAGACAGGGCTGGACACCGGGGAGCTGTTTTTT CASSQTGLDTGELFF
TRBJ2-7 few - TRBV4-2 TGTGCCAGCAGCCAAGATCATGCAGCGGGCCCCATCCGGCAGTACTTC CASSQDHAAGPIRQYF
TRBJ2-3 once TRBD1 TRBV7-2 TGTGCCAGCAGCCCGATAGGGACAGGAGTCACAGATACGCAGTATTTT CASSPIGTGVTDTQYF
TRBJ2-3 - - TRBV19 TGTGCCAGTAGTTCTCCGACAGGTTGGGATACGCAGTATTTT CASSSPTGWDTQYF
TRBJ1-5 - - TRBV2 TGTGCCAGCGGGGGGGAACAGTCGAGCAATCAGCCCCAGCATTTT CASGGEQSSNQPQHF
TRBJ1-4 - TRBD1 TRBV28 TGTGCCAGCAGTTTGGCTGCAGGGGGCACTGAAAAACTGTTTTTT CASSLAAGGTEKLFF
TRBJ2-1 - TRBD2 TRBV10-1 TGCGCCAGCAGTGGCTCTCTCGCTAGCGGGAGGGTTGGCAATGAGCAGTTCTTC CASSGSLASGRVGNEQFF
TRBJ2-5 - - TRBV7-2 TGTGCCAGCAGCTACAATAGCGTACAAGAGACCCAGTACTTC CASSYNSVQETQYF
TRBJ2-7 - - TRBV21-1 TGTGCCAGCAGCAACAGGGGCGAGCAGTACTTC CASSNRGEQYF
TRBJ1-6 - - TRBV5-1 TGCGCCAGCAGCTTGGGCCTGACAAATTCACCCCTCCACTTT CASSLGLTNSPLHF
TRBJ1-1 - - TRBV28 TGTGCCAGCAAATTGGCCCCCGGGACAGAAGCTTTCTTT CASKLAPGTEAFF
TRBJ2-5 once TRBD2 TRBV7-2 TGTGCCAGCAGCTTAACTAGCGGGAGCTTGGAGACCCAGTACTTC CASSLTSGSLETQYF
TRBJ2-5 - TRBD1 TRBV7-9 TGTGCCAGCAGCTACCGGGACAGGGACGTCGAGACCCAGTACTTC CASSYRDRDVETQYF
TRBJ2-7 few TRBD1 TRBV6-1 TGTGCCAGTCGGGACAGTCCATTCGGGATTTACGAGCAGTACTTC CASRDSPFGIYEQYF
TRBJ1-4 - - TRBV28 TGTGCCAGCAGTTTACAGGCAACTAATGAAAAACTGTTTTTT CASSLQATNEKLFF
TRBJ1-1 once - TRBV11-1 TGTGCCAGCAGCTTAGTTCCTTACACGAACACTGAAGCTTTCTTT CASSLVPYTNTEAFF
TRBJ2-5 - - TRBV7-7 TGTGCTAGCAGCCAAGGGCAGGGTGGGTTCGAGACCCAGTACTTC CASSQGQGGFETQYF
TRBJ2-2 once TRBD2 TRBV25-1 TGTGCCAGCAGTGATCCTGAGCCTAGCGGGAAACCCGGGGAGCTGTTTTTT CASSDPEPSGKPGELFF
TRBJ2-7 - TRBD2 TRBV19 TGTGCCAGTAGTATGGGGGGGAACCTATACGAGCAGTACTTC CASSMGGNLYEQYF
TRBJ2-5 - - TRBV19 TGTGCCAGTAGTATGGGCAGGCACCAAGAGACCCAGTACTTC CASSMGRHQETQYF
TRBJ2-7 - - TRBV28 TGTGCCAGCAAGGGGTCTGAGGGGGTCTACGAGCAGTACTTC CASKGSEGVYEQYF
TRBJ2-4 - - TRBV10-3 TGTGCCATCAGTGGGGACTCGGGGCCAGCCAAAAACATTCAGTACTTC CAISGDSGPAKNIQYF
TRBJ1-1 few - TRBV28 TGTGCCAGCAGTTTATATCGAGTGAACACTGAAGCTTTCTTT CASSLYRVNTEAFF
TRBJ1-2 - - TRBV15 TGTGCCACCTCTAAGGGGGGGTATGGCTACACCTTC CATSKGGYGYTF